The TCR beta chain described here comes from a study of blood T cell repertoires in COVID-19. Across the study: T cells, B-cell-depleted T cells, or PBMCs supplied cDNA or gDNA.

Residents of approximately 25 US areas, aged about 18 to 89 years, made up the participants. Each recovered donor of Cohort 3 presented with two negative PCRs, clearance, or symptom resolution. Profiling relied on immunoSEQ multiplex PCR, and the TCRdb table lists in-frame clones only, not all of them. Altogether 150,000 to 200,000 clones are present, 84% being singletons, with the ten largest covering approximately 12%. V dropped 7 bases and J dropped 6 bases, with 13 bases sitting between them. Germline V CDR1 and CDR2: SGHNT, YYREEE (reference sequence). The CDR3 contains 13 residues. The TCR originated in a man in his fifties or sixties who had recovered from COVID-19. The sample taken for sequencing was PBMCs or T cells enriched from blood (not recorded which). The chain recombines TRBV5-4 with TRBJ2-2, with D maybe TRBD2 (6 bases). The CDR3 nucleotides read TGTGCCAGCGGAGAGGCTAGCGCCGGGGAGCTGTTTTTT. It encodes CASGEASAGELFF.